This T cell receptor beta chain was sequenced during a study of shared clonotypes between healthy human individuals. Overall study context: Researchers drew samples from a couple of women and a few men aged 18 to 49.

The count of this clone is one. Its specificity is not known. Study conclusions and caveats: All-four-donor shared clonotypes had higher generation probabilities than non-shared clonotypes did.

CD4+ cells underwent separation, giving CD45RA+ naive and CD45RA-negative memory subsets. Clones were read by immunoSEQ multiplex PCR, and TCRdb kept only the in-frame ones, dropping some. The sample records approximately 980,000 clones, over 60% being singletons. CDR1 ENHRY and CDR2 SYGVKD come from the germline V gene. Trimming shortened V by 10 bases and J by 6 bases, and 11 bases separated the two germline ends. The CDR3 has 11 amino acids. This clonotype was sampled from a man aged 18 to 29 in good health. J is TRBJ2-3 and V is TRBV10-3; D possibly corresponds to TRBD2 (7 bases). Material: memory CD4+ T cells sorted from blood. Specified subset: CD45RA-negative fraction. CDR3 DNA: TGTGCCAGCGGCGGGGGCGATACGCAGTATTTT. It specifies CASGGGDTQYF.